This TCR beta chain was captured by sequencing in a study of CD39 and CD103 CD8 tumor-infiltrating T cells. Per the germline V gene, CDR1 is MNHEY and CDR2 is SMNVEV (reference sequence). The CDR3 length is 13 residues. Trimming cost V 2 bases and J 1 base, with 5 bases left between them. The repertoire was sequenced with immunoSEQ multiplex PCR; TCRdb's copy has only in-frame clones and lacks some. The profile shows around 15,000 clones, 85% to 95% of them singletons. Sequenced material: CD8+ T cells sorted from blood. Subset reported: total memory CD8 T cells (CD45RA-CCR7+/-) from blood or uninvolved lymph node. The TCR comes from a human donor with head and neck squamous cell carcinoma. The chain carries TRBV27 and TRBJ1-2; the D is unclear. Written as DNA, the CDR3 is TGTGCCAGCAGTTTAGGGGTTAACTATGGCTACACCTTC. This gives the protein CASSLGVNYGYTF.